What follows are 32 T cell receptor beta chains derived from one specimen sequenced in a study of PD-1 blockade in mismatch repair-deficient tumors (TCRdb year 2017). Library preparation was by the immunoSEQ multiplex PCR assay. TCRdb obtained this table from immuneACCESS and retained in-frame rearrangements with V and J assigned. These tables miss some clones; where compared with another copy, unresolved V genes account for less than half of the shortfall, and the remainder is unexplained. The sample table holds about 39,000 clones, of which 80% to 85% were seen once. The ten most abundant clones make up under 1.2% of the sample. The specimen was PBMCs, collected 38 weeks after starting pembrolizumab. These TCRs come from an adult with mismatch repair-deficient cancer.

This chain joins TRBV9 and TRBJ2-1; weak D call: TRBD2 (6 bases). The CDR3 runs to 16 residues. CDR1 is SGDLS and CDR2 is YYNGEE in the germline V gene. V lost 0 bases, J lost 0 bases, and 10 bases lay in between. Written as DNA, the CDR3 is TGTGCCAGCAGCGTAGGCGGGGCTAGCTCCTACAATGAGCAGTTCTTC. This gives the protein CASSVGGASSYNEQFF.

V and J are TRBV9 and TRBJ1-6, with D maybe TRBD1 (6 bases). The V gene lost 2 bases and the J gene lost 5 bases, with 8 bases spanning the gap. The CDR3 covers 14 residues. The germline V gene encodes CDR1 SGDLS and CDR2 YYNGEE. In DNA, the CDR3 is TGTGCCAGCAGCGTCCCAGGGGATAATTCACCCCTCCACTTT. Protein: CASSVPGDNSPLHF.

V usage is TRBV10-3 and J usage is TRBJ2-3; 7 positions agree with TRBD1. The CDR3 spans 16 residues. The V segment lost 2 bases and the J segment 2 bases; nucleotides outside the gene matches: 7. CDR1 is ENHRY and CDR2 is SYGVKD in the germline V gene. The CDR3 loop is CAISEAPGQYTDTQYF. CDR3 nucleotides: TGTGCCATCAGTGAGGCGCCGGGACAGTACACAGATACGCAGTATTTT.

The CDR3 coding sequence is TGCAGCGTTGAAGAACAGCCAAATCAGCCCCAGCATTTT. This gives the protein CSVEEQPNQPQHF. The genes are TRBV29-1 and TRBJ1-5; no firm D call. Germline V gene lookup returns CDR1 SQVTM and CDR2 ANQGSEA. The germline V and J ends were trimmed by 0 bases and 4 bases, with 7 bases remaining between them. CDR3 length: 13 residues.

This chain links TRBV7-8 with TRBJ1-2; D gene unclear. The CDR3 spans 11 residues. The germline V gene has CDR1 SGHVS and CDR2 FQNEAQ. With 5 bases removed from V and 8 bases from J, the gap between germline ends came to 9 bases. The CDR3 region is CASSARGGYTF. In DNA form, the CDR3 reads TGTGCCAGCAGCGCAAGAGGAGGCTACACCTTC.

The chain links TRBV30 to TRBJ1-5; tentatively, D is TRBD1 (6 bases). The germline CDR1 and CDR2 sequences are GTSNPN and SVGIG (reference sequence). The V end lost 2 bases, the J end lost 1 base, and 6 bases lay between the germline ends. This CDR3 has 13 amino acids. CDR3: CAWSQGSNQPQHF. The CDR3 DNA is TGTGCCTGGAGTCAGGGGAGCAATCAGCCCCAGCATTTT.

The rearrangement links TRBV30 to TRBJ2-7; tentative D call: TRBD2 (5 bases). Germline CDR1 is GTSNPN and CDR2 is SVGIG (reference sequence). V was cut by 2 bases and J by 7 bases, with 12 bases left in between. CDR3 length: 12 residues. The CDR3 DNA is TGTGCCTGGAGTCTACTCGAGGGAGAGCAGTACTTC. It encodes CAWSLLEGEQYF.

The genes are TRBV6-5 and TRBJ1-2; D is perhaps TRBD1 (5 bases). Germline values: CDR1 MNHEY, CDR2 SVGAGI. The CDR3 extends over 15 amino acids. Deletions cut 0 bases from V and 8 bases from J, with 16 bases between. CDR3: CASSYSNRGMVGYTF. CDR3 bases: TGTGCCAGCAGTTACTCGAATCGGGGGATGGTAGGCTACACCTTC.

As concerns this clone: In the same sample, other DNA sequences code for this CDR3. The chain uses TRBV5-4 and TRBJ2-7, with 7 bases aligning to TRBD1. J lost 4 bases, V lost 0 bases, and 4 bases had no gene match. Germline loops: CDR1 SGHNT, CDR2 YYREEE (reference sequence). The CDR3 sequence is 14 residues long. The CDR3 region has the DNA TGTGCCAGCAGCTTGGACAGGGGCAGGTACGAGCAGTACTTC. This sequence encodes CASSLDRGRYEQYF. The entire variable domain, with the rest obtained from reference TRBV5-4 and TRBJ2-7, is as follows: ETGVTQSPTHLIKTRGQQVTLRCSSQSGHNTVSWYQQALGQGPQFIFQYYREEENGRGNFPPRFSGLQFPNYSSELNVNALELDDSALYLCASSLDRGRYEQYFGPGTRLTVT.

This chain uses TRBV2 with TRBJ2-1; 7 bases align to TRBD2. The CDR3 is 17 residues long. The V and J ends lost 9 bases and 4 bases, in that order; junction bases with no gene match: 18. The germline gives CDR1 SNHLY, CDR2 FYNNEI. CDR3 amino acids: CARGESAGVGSYNEQFF. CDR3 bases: TGTGCCAGGGGAGAGAGTGCGGGAGTTGGTTCATACAATGAGCAGTTCTTC.

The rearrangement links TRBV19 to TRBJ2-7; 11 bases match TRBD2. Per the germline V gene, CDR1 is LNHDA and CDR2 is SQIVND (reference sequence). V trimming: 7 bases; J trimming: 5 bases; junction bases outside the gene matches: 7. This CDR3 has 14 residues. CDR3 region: CASTTSGSFDEQYF. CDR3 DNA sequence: TGTGCCAGTACTACTAGCGGGAGTTTCGACGAGCAGTACTTC.

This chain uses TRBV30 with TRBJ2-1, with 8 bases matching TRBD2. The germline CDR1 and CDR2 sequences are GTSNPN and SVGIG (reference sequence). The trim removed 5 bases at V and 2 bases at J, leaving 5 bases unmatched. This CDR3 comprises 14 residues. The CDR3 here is CAWCELAAYNEQFF. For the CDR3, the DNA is TGTGCCTGGTGTGAACTAGCGGCCTACAATGAGCAGTTCTTC.

CDR3 coding DNA: TGCGCCAGCAGAGATCCGGGACTACCTGACACCGGGGAGCTGTTTTTT. This encodes CASRDPGLPDTGELFF. The chain employs TRBV10-2 and TRBJ2-2; 7 bases fit TRBD2. The V segment lost 6 bases and the J segment 3 bases; nucleotides outside the gene matches: 10. Germline V gene sequence: CDR1 WSHSY, CDR2 SAAADI. The CDR3 runs to 16 residues.

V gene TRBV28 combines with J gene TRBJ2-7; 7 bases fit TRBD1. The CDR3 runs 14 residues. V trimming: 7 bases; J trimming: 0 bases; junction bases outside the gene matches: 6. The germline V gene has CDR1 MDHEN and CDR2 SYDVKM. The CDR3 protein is CASISGQSSYEQYF. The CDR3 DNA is TGTGCCAGCATTTCGGGACAGAGCTCCTACGAGCAGTACTTC. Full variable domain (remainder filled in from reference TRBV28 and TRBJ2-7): DVKVTQSSRYLVKRTGEKVFLECVQDMDHENMFWYRQDPGLGLRLIYFSYDVKMKEKGDIPEGYSVSREKKERFSLILESASTNQTSMYLCASISGQSSYEQYFGPGTRLTVT.

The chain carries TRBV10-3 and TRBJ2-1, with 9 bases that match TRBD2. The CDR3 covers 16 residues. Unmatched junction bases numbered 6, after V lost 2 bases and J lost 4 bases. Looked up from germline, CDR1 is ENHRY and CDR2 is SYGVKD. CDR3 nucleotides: TGTGCCATCAGTGAGCCTAGCGGGACGCGATACAATGAGCAGTTCTTC. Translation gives CAISEPSGTRYNEQFF.

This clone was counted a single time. CDR3 amino acids: CASSFSNTGELFF. The CDR3 coding sequence is TGTGCCAGCAGCTTTTCTAACACCGGGGAGCTGTTTTTT. V and J are TRBV11-2 and TRBJ2-2, with D hard to call. The germline CDR1 and CDR2 sequences are SGHAT and FQNNGV. This CDR3 is 13 amino acids long. The ends were cut back, 3 bases at V and 2 bases at J, with 4 bases in the middle.

The CDR3 here is CAWKLTGTEAFF. In nucleotides, the CDR3 is TGTGCCTGGAAGTTGACAGGTACTGAAGCTTTCTTT. V is TRBV30 and J is TRBJ1-1, with a possible D match to TRBD1 (6 bases). This CDR3 comprises 12 residues. V lost 4 bases to trimming and J lost 5 bases, with 11 bases between them. CDR1 is GTSNPN and CDR2 is SVGIG in the germline V gene (reference sequence).

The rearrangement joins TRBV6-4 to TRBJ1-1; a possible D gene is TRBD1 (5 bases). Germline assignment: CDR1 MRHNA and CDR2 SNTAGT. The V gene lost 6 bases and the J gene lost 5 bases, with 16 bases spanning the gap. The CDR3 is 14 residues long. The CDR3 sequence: CASSSEGWGTEAFF. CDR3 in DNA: TGTGCCAGCAGCTCGGAGGGCTGGGGGACTGAAGCTTTCTTT.

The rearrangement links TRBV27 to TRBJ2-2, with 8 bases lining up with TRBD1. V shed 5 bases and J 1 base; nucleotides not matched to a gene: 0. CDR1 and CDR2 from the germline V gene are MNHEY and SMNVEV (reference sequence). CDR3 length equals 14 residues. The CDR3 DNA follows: TGTGCCAGCAGTGGACAGGGGAACACCGGGGAGCTGTTTTTT. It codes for CASSGQGNTGELFF.

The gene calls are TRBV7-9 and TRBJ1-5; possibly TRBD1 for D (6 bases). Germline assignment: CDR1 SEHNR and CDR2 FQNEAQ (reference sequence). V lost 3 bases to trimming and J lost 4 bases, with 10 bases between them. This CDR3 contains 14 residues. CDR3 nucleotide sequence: TGTGCCAGCAGCTTCTGGGACACAAATCAGCCCCAGCATTTT. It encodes CASSFWDTNQPQHF.

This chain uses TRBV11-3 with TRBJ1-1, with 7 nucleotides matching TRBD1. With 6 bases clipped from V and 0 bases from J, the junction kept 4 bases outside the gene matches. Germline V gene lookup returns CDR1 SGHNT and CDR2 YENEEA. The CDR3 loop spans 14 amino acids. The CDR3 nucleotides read TGTGCCAGCAGGGACAGGCACATGAACACTGAAGCTTTCTTT. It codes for CASRDRHMNTEAFF.

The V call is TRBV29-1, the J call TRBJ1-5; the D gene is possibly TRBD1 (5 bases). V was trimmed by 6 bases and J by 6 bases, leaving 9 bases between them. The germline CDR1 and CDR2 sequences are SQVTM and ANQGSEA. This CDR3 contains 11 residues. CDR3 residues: CSVGQSQPQHF. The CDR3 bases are TGCAGCGTAGGACAATCTCAGCCCCAGCATTTT.

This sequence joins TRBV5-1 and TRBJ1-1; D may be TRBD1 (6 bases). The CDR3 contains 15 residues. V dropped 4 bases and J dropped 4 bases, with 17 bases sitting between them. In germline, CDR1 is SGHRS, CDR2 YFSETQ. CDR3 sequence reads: CASSGGLQGPTEAFF. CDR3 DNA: TGCGCCAGCAGCGGCGGCTTACAGGGTCCCACTGAAGCTTTCTTT.

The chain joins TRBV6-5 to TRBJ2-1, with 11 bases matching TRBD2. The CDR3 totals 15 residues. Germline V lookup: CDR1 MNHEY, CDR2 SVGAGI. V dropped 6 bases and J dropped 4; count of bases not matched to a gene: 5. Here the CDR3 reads CASRLTSGGYNEQFF. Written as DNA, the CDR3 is TGTGCCAGCAGGCTCACTAGCGGGGGATACAATGAGCAGTTCTTC.

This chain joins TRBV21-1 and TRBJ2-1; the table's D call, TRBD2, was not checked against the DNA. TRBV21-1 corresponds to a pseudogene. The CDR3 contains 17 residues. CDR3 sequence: CASSLATSGRTWNEQFF. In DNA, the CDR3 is TGTGCCAGCAGTCTAGCTACTAGCGGGAGAACCTGGAATGAGCAGTTCTTC.

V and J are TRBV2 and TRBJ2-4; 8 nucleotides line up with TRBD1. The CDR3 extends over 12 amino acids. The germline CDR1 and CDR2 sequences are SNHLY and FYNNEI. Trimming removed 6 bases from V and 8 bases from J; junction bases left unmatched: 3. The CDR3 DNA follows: TGTGCCAGCAGCCGGACAGGGCACATTCAGTACTTC. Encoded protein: CASSRTGHIQYF.

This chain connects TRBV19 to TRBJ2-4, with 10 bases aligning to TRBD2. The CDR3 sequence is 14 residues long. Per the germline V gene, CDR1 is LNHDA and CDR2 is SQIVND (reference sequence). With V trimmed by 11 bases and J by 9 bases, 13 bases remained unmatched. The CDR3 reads CACGETSGIVIQYF. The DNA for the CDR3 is TGTGCCTGTGGGGAAACTAGCGGGATTGTCATTCAGTACTTC.

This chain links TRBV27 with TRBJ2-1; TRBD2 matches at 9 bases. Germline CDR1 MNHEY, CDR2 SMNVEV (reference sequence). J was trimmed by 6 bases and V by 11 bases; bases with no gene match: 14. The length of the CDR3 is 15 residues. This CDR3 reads CAGPILAGEGNEQFF. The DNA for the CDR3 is TGTGCCGGACCGATCTTAGCGGGAGAGGGCAATGAGCAGTTCTTC.

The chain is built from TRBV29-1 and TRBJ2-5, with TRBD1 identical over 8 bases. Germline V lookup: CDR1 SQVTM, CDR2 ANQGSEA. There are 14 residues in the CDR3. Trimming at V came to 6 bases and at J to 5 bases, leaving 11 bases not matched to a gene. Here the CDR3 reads CSVPGQGGLETQYF. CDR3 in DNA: TGCAGCGTCCCCGGACAGGGAGGACTGGAGACCCAGTACTTC.

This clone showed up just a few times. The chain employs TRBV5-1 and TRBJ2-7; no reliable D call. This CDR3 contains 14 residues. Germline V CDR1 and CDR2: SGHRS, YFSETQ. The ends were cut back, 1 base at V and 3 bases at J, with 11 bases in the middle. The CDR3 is CASSLISGDYEQYF. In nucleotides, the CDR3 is TGCGCCAGCAGCTTGATTAGTGGAGACTACGAGCAGTACTTC.

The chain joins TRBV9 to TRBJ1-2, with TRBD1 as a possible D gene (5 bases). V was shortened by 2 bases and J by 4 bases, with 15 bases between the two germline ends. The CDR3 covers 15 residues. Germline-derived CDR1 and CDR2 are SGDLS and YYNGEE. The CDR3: CASSVGKQASYGYTF. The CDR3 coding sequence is TGTGCCAGCAGCGTGGGTAAACAGGCTAGCTATGGCTACACCTTC.

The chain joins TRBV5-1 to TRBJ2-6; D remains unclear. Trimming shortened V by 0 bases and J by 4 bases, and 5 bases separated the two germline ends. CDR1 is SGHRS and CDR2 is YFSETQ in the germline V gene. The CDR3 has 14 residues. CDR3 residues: CASSLALGANVLTF. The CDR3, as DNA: TGCGCCAGCAGCTTGGCGTTAGGGGCCAACGTCCTGACTTTC.